This T cell receptor (beta chain) came from a study of spatial heterogeneity in lung cancer. Across the study: An average of more than ten raw reads was observed per unique TCR and UMI combination. Findings and limits, study-wide: Compared with follow-up, resection was when ubiquitous expanded tumor TCRs appeared in blood more.

The CDR3 extends over 14 amino acids. CDR1 is MDHEN, CDR2 SYDVKM, per germline. This clonotype has ten or more counts. The target antigen is unknown. The junction differs from germline at one of its ends, possibly a read error. In TCRdb, the 5' RACE reads were re-called with MiXCR into one record per CDR3 protein. The sample records roughly 79,000 distinct CDR3 sequences, around 7.8% being singletons. The time point here: sample taken at primary tumor resection. Samples came from 60 to 75 TRACERx patients with untreated early-stage lung cancer. From tumor, nontumor lung or frozen PBMC, whole RNA was taken unsorted for sequencing.

The input for sequencing was PBMCs, taken at surgery. The sequence was obtained from a male donor with early-stage non-small cell lung cancer. The chain has TRBV28 and TRBJ1-1, with 8 bases identical to TRBD1. CDR3 coding DNA: TGTGCCAGCAGTGTCGGGGACAGGAACTCTGAAGCTTTCTTT. Its protein product is CASSVGDRNSEAFF.